Below, 25 T cell receptor beta chains from the same sample are listed, as sequenced in a study of OX40 agonist ivuxolimab in advanced cancers. Clones were read by immunoSEQ multiplex PCR, and TCRdb kept only the in-frame ones, dropping some. The table has some 80,000 clones, roughly 90% seen once; the top ten hold around 2.5%. The sequences come from CD4+ or CD8+ T cells sorted from blood, collected in a trial of the OX40 agonist ivuxolimab. Receptors originate from an adult with an advanced solid tumor such as melanoma, head and neck, liver or kidney cancer.

This chain connects TRBV6-5 to TRBJ1-2, with D possibly TRBD1 on 5 matching bases. CDR1 is MNHEY and CDR2 is SVGAGI in the germline V gene. Trimming stripped 7 bases from V and 6 bases from J, with 21 bases between. The CDR3 contains 15 residues. The CDR3 bases are TGTGCCAGCACCTTGGGTCAGGGTCGGGGTAATGGCTACACCTTC. It yields the protein CASTLGQGRGNGYTF.

The V gene is TRBV28, the J gene TRBJ2-7; D perhaps matches TRBD1 (6 bases). Germline V gene data show CDR1 as MDHEN and CDR2 as SYDVKM. Trimming took off 6 bases at V and 3 bases at J, with 18 bases between the two ends. The CDR3 is made up of 15 amino acids. The CDR3 spells CASRTDRTLDYEQYF. CDR3 DNA: TGTGCCAGCAGAACCGACAGGACCCTCGACTACGAGCAGTACTTC.

The V and J genes are TRBV19 and TRBJ1-3, with D unresolved. This CDR3 region has 14 residues. V was shortened by 5 bases and J by 0 bases, with 8 bases between the two germline ends. Germline lookup yields CDR1 LNHDA and CDR2 SQIVND (reference sequence). CDR3 amino acids: CASSRVGSGNTIYF. The CDR3 nucleotides read TGTGCCAGTAGTCGCGTGGGCTCTGGAAACACCATATATTTT.

The chain recombines TRBV5-1 with TRBJ2-7, with 9 positions matching TRBD1. The CDR3 spans 15 residues. Trimming removed 3 bases from V and 2 bases from J; junction bases left unmatched: 6. CDR1 is SGHRS, CDR2 YFSETQ, per germline. In DNA form, the CDR3 reads TGCGCCAGCAGCTCCCAACAGGGGGCAACCTACGAGCAGTACTTC. Translating gives CASSSQQGATYEQYF. Together with reference TRBV5-1 and TRBJ2-7, the CDR3 gives the full variable domain: KAGVTQTPRYLIKTRGQQVTLSCSPISGHRSVSWYQQTPGQGLQFLFEYFSETQRNKGNFPGRFSGRQFSNSRSEMNVSTLELGDSALYLCASSSQQGATYEQYFGPGTRLTVT.

The DNA for the CDR3 is TGTGCCATCATAACTAGGCCACTCTCCGAGCAGTACTTC. Translating it yields CAIITRPLSEQYF. V gene TRBV19 combines with J gene TRBJ2-7; D possibly corresponds to TRBD2 (5 bases). CDR3 length equals 13 residues. The V and J ends lost 10 bases and 6 bases respectively, with 19 bases between them. In germline, CDR1 is LNHDA, CDR2 SQIVND (reference sequence). Full variable domain (outside the CDR3, taken from reference TRBV19 and TRBJ2-7): DGGITQSPKYLFRKEGQNVTLSCEQNLNHDAMYWYRQDPGQGLRLIYYSQIVNDFQKGDIAEGYSVSREKKESFPLTVTSAQKNPTAFYLCAIITRPLSEQYFGPGTRLTVT.

The V call is TRBV2, the J call TRBJ2-5; 8 nucleotides align to TRBD1. The CDR3 sequence is 14 residues long. Germline-derived CDR1 and CDR2 are SNHLY and FYNNEI. The V segment lost 6 bases and the J segment 5 bases; nucleotides outside the gene matches: 8. CDR3 nucleotides: TGTGCCAGCAGCCTCGGACAGGGCGGGGAGACCCAGTACTTC. Its translation is CASSLGQGGETQYF.

This clone was seen more than once but under ten times. The chain couples TRBV19 to TRBJ2-4; 8 bases map to TRBD1. V was clipped by 6 bases and J by 0 bases; unmatched bases: 7. The CDR3 covers 16 residues. The V gene's germline CDR1 is LNHDA and CDR2 SQIVND (reference sequence). Here the CDR3 DNA reads TGTGCCAGTAGGGGAACAGGGGGGCTAGCCAAAAACATTCAGTACTTC. This gives the protein CASRGTGGLAKNIQYF.

This chain links TRBV5-4 with TRBJ2-3, with D tentatively TRBD2 (7 bases). V lost 2 bases and J lost 8, with 18 bases in between. Germline lookup yields CDR1 SGHNT and CDR2 YYREEE (reference sequence). The CDR3 contains 15 residues. The CDR3 sequence: CASSLISGGQGTQYF. The DNA for the CDR3 is TGTGCCAGCAGCTTAATCTCCGGGGGGCAAGGTACGCAGTATTTT.

This chain uses TRBV28 with TRBJ2-3; 8 bases map to TRBD1. Trimming removed 2 bases from V and 6 bases from J; junction bases left unmatched: 10. Looked up from germline, CDR1 is MDHEN and CDR2 is SYDVKM. There are 16 residues in the CDR3. CDR3 in DNA: TGTGCCAGCAGTTTAAACTCGGGACAGGCGGCCGATACGCAGTATTTT. Translation: CASSLNSGQAADTQYF.

V gene TRBV30 combines with J gene TRBJ2-1; 7 nucleotides align to TRBD2. Germline V gene sequence: CDR1 GTSNPN, CDR2 SVGIG (reference sequence). V lost 1 base and J lost 7; bases outside the gene matches: 7. The CDR3 covers 14 residues. CDR3 sequence: CAWSDGRSGNEQFF. The CDR3 DNA is TGTGCCTGGAGTGACGGGAGGTCCGGGAATGAGCAGTTCTTC.

This clone was recorded a few times. The rearrangement uses TRBV25-1 and TRBJ1-1, with 9 bases matching TRBD1. Germline CDR1 is MGHDK and CDR2 is SYGVNS. CDR3 length: 13 amino acids. V was pared by 6 bases and J by 5 bases, with 4 bases of the junction left unmatched. CDR3 protein: CASRLGQGTEAFF. DNA of the CDR3: TGTGCCAGCAGACTAGGACAGGGGACTGAAGCTTTCTTT.

The chain links TRBV10-3 to TRBJ1-5; D is unclear. This CDR3 has 13 amino acids. The V and J ends lost 6 bases and 2 bases respectively, with 8 bases between them. Per germline, CDR1 ENHRY and CDR2 SYGVKD. The CDR3 sequence is CAISPTGNQPQHF. The CDR3 DNA is TGTGCCATCAGCCCAACAGGCAATCAGCCCCAGCATTTT.

The chain recombines TRBV10-1 with TRBJ1-6, with D possibly TRBD1 on 5 matching bases. V was trimmed by 3 bases and J by 10 bases, leaving 13 bases between them. The CDR3 has 14 residues. Germline CDR1 reads WNHNN; CDR2 reads SYGVQD (reference sequence). The CDR3 coding sequence is TGCGCCAGCAGTGATATCCAGGGAGAATCACCCCTCCACTTT. This codes for CASSDIQGESPLHF.

The V call is TRBV28, the J call TRBJ1-2, with unresolved D. Trimming cost V 5 bases and J 7 bases, with 14 bases left between them. Germline V gene sequence: CDR1 MDHEN, CDR2 SYDVKM. This CDR3 region has 13 residues. The CDR3 sequence: CASSERHGVGYTF. Written as DNA, the CDR3 is TGTGCCAGCAGTGAAAGACACGGCGTTGGCTACACCTTC.

This clone came up a few times. The rearrangement joins TRBV10-3 to TRBJ1-2, with D maybe TRBD1 (6 bases). V gave up 5 bases and J gave up 8 bases, with 15 bases separating them. The V gene's germline CDR1 is ENHRY and CDR2 SYGVKD. CDR3 size: 13 residues. The CDR3 sequence is CAISRGAHYGYTF. Written as DNA, the CDR3 is TGTGCCATCAGTCGGGGGGCACATTACGGCTACACCTTC.

CDR3 in amino acids: CASRDRGGAGRYGYTF. The CDR3, as DNA: TGTGCCAGCAGGGACCGAGGGGGGGCCGGCCGCTATGGCTACACCTTC. The chain joins TRBV5-4 to TRBJ1-2; TRBD1 is a possible D gene (6 bases). With 5 bases removed from V and 4 bases from J, the gap between germline ends came to 21 bases. Germline V gene lookup returns CDR1 SGHNT and CDR2 YYREEE (reference sequence). The CDR3 runs 16 residues. The entire variable domain, with the rest obtained from reference TRBV5-4 and TRBJ1-2, is as follows: ETGVTQSPTHLIKTRGQQVTLRCSSQSGHNTVSWYQQALGQGPQFIFQYYREEENGRGNFPPRFSGLQFPNYSSELNVNALELDDSALYLCASRDRGGAGRYGYTFGSGTRLTVV.

The V gene is TRBV25-1, the J gene TRBJ2-1, with 7 positions matching TRBD2. From germline, CDR1 is MGHDK and CDR2 SYGVNS. V shed 8 bases and J 0 bases; nucleotides not matched to a gene: 7. The CDR3 contains 15 residues. The CDR3 coding sequence is TGTGCCAGCGCAAGGGCTAGCGGCTCCTACAATGAGCAGTTCTTC. This codes for CASARASGSYNEQFF. The full variable domain, with the rest looked up from reference TRBV25-1 and TRBJ2-1, is EADIYQTPRYLVIGTGKKITLECSQTMGHDKMYWYQQDPGMELHLIHYSYGVNSTEKGDLSSESTVSRIRTEHFPLTLESARPSHTSQYLCASARASGSYNEQFFGPGTRLTVL.

The chain couples TRBV5-6 to TRBJ2-5; D unresolved. Trimming removed 4 bases from V and 5 bases from J, with 9 bases in between. This CDR3 comprises 12 residues. In germline, CDR1 is SGHDT, CDR2 YYEEEE. CDR3: CASSTLDETQYF. The DNA for the CDR3 is TGTGCCAGCAGCACCCTCGACGAGACCCAGTACTTC.

The chain has TRBV6-4 and TRBJ2-5, with TRBD2 matching over 7 bases. CDR3 size: 15 residues. The trim removed 0 bases at V and 3 bases at J, leaving 4 bases unmatched. Germline V gene sequence: CDR1 MRHNA, CDR2 SNTAGT. The CDR3 spells CASSDSGGDEETQYF. Written as DNA, the CDR3 is TGTGCCAGCAGTGACTCGGGAGGGGACGAAGAGACCCAGTACTTC.

This clone was recorded a few times. This chain uses TRBV5-1 with TRBJ1-4; no reliable D call. The V gene lost 0 bases and the J gene lost 4 bases, with 7 bases spanning the gap. This CDR3 contains 14 residues. The germline V gene has CDR1 SGHRS and CDR2 YFSETQ. The CDR3 reads CASSLGLSNEKLFF. The CDR3 nucleotides are TGCGCCAGCAGCTTGGGGTTGAGTAATGAAAAACTGTTTTTT.

The chain combines TRBV6-1 with TRBJ1-1, with D unclear. The length of the CDR3 is 13 residues. Between the trimmed V and J ends, which lost 5 bases and 7 bases, there was a span of 14 bases. From germline, CDR1 is MNHNS and CDR2 SASEGT. The DNA for the CDR3 is TGTGCCAGCAGTCTTGACAAGTGGGATGAAGCTTTCTTT. This encodes CASSLDKWDEAFF.

This clone was seen more than once but under ten times. The chain uses TRBV27 and TRBJ1-2; possible D gene TRBD1, 5 bases. The germline V gene encodes CDR1 MNHEY and CDR2 SMNVEV (reference sequence). The CDR3 has 12 residues. Trimming stripped 10 bases from V and 2 bases from J, with 11 bases between. Here the CDR3 DNA reads TGTGCCACTATCGGGACGAACTATGGCTACACCTTC. Its protein product is CATIGTNYGYTF.

The sample holds a few counts of this clone. The CDR3 here is CASSRPGHYEQYF. The CDR3 region has the DNA TGTGCCAGCAGCAGACCGGGACACTACGAGCAGTACTTC. The chain has TRBV27 and TRBJ2-7, with a possible D match to TRBD1 (6 bases). The V gene lost 6 bases and the J gene lost 3 bases, with 12 bases spanning the gap. CDR3 length: 13 amino acids. Germline CDR1 reads MNHEY; CDR2 reads SMNVEV (reference sequence).

This sequence joins TRBV11-3 and TRBJ2-1; 7 bases line up with TRBD2. From germline, CDR1 is SGHNT and CDR2 YENEEA. The J segment lost 2 bases and the V segment lost 0 bases, leaving 4 bases of the junction unmatched. The CDR3 consists of 16 residues. In nucleotides, the CDR3 is TGTGCCAGCAGCTTAGATGGTCTAGCGGCCTACAATGAGCAGTTCTTC. This encodes CASSLDGLAAYNEQFF.

This rearrangement joins TRBV18 to TRBJ1-1, with unresolved D. Germline CDR1 is KGHSH and CDR2 is LQKENI. Trimming removed 3 bases from V and 1 base from J, with 15 bases in between. This CDR3 is built from 16 residues. CDR3 protein: CASSPFLAGENTEAFF. The CDR3 coding sequence is TGTGCCAGCTCACCCTTTCTTGCAGGAGAGAACACTGAAGCTTTCTTT.